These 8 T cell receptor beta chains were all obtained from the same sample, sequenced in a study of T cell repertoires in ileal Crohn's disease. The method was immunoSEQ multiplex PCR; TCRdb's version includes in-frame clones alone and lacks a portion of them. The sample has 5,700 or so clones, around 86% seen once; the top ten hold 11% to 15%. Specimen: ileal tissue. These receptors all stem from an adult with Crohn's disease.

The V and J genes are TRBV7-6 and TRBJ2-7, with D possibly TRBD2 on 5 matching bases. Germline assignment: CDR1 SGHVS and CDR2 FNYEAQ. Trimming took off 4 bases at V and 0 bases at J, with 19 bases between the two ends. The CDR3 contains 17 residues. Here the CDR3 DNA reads TGTGCCAGCAGCTCCCAGCCTTCGGTTGGGAGCTCCTACGAGCAGTACTTC. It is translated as CASSSQPSVGSSYEQYF.

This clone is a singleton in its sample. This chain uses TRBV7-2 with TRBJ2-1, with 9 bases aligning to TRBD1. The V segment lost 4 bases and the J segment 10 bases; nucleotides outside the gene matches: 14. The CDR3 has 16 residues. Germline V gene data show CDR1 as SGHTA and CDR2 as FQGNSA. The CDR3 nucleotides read TGTGCCAGCAGCTCCCGACAGGGGGGGTCTCCAGGAGAGCAGTTCTTC. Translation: CASSSRQGGSPGEQFF.

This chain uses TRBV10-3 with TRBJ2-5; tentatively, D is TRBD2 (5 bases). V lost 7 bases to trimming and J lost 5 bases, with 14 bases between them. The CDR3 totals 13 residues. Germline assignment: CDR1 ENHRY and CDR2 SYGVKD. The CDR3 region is CAIKDEGRETQYF. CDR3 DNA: TGTGCCATCAAAGACGAGGGAAGGGAGACCCAGTACTTC.

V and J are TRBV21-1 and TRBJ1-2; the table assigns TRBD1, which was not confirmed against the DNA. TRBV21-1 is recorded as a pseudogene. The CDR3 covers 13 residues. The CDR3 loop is CASSTRGSYGYTF. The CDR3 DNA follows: TGTGCCAGCAGCACCAGGGGTTCCTATGGCTACACCTTC.

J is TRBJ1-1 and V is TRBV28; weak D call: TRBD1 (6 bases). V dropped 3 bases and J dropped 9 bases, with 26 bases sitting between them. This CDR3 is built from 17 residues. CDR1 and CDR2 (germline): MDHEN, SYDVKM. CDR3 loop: CASSFSLPPTGRIKAFF. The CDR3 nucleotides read TGTGCCAGCAGTTTTAGTCTCCCCCCGACAGGACGTATTAAAGCTTTCTTT. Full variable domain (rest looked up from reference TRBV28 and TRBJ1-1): DVKVTQSSRYLVKRTGEKVFLECVQDMDHENMFWYRQDPGLGLRLIYFSYDVKMKEKGDIPEGYSVSREKKERFSLILESASTNQTSMYLCASSFSLPPTGRIKAFFGQGTRLTVV.

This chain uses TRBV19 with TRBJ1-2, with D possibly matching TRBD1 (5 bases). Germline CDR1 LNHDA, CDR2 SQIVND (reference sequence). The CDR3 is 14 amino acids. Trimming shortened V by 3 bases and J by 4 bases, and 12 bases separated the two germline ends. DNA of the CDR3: TGTGCCAGTAGTATGTCAGGGACCAGCTATGGCTACACCTTC. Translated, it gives CASSMSGTSYGYTF.

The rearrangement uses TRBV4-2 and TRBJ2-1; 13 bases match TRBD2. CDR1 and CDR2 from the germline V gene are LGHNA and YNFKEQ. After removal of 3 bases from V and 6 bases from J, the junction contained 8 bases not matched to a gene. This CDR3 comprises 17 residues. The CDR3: CASSQGTGTSGANEQFF. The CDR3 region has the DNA TGTGCCAGCAGCCAGGGGACCGGGACTAGCGGGGCCAATGAGCAGTTCTTC.

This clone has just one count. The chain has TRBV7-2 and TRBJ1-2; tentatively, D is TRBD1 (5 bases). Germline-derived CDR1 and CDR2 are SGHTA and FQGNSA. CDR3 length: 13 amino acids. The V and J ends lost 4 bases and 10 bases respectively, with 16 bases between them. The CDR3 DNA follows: TGTGCCAGCAGCTACTTTCAGGGTTCGCCCTACACCTTC. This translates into CASSYFQGSPYTF.